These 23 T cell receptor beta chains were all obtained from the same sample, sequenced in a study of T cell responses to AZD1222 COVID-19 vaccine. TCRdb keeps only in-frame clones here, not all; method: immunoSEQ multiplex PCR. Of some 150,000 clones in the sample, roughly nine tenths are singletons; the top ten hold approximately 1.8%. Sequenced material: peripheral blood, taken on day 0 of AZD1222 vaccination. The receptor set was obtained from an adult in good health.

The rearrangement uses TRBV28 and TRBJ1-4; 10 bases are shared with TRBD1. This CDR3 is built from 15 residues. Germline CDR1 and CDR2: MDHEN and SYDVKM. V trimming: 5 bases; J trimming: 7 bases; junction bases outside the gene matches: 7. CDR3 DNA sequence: TGTGCCAGCAGTAAGCAGACAGGGGGCCTTGAAAAACTGTTTTTT. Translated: CASSKQTGGLEKLFF.

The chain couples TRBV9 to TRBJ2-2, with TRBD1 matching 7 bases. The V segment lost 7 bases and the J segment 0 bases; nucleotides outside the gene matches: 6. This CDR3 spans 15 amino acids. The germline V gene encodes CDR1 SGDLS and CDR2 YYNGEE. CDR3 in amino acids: CASGSGTANTGELFF. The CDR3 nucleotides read TGTGCCAGCGGTTCTGGGACAGCGAACACCGGGGAGCTGTTTTTT. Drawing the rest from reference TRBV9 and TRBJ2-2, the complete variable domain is DSGVTQTPKHLITATGQRVTLRCSPRSGDLSVYWYQQSLDQGLQFLIQYYNGEERAKGNILERFSAQQFPDLHSELNLSSLELGDSALYFCASGSGTANTGELFFGEGSRLTVL.

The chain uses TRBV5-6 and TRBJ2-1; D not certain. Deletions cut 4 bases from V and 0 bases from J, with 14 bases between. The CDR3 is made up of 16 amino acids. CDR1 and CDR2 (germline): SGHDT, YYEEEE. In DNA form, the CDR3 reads TGTGCCAGCAGCCTGTTGGGCGGCAGCTCCTACAATGAGCAGTTCTTC. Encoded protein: CASSLLGGSSYNEQFF.

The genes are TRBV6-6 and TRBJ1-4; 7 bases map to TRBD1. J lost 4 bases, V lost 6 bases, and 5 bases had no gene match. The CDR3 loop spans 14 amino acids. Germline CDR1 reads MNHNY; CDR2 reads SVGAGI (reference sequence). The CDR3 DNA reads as TGTGCCAGCAGAGAGACAGGGTTTAATGAAAAACTGTTTTTT. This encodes CASRETGFNEKLFF.

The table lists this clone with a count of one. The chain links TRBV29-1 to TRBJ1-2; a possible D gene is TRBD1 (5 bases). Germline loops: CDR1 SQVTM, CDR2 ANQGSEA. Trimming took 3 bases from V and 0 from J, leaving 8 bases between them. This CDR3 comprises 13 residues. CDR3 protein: CSVEEGSNYGYTF. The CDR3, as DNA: TGCAGCGTTGAGGAGGGGTCTAACTATGGCTACACCTTC.

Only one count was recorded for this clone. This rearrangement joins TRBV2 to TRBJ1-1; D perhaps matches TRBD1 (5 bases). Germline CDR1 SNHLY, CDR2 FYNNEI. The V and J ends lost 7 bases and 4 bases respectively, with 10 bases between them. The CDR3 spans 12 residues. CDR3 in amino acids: CASKRGGTEAFF. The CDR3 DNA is TGTGCCAGCAAGAGGGGCGGCACTGAAGCTTTCTTT.

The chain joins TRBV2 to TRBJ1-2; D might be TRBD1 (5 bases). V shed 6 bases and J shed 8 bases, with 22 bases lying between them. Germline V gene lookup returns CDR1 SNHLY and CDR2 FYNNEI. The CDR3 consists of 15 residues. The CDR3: CASRQTGPSRGGYTF. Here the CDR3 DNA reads TGTGCCAGCAGACAAACGGGACCGAGCCGGGGAGGCTACACCTTC.

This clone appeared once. CDR3 sequence (DNA): TGCGCCAGCAGCTTGATTCGGGATCACACTGAAGCTTTCTTT. Its translation is CASSLIRDHTEAFF. The rearrangement links TRBV5-1 to TRBJ1-1; no definite D call. This CDR3 has 14 amino acids. Trimming stripped 1 base from V and 3 bases from J, with 10 bases between. Germline CDR1 reads SGHRS; CDR2 reads YFSETQ.

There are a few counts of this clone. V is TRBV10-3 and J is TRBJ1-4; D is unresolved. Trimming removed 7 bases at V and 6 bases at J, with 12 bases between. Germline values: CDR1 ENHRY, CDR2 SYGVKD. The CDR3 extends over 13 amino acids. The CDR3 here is CAIKSGRDEKLFF. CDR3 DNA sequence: TGTGCCATCAAGTCAGGACGGGATGAAAAACTGTTTTTT.

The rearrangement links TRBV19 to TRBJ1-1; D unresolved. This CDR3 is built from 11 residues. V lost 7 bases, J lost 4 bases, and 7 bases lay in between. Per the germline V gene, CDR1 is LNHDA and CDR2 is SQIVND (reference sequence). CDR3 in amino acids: CASIVGTEAFF. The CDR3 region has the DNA TGTGCCAGTATAGTAGGCACTGAAGCTTTCTTT. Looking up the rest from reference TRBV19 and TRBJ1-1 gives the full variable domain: DGGITQSPKYLFRKEGQNVTLSCEQNLNHDAMYWYRQDPGQGLRLIYYSQIVNDFQKGDIAEGYSVSREKKESFPLTVTSAQKNPTAFYLCASIVGTEAFFGQGTRLTVV.

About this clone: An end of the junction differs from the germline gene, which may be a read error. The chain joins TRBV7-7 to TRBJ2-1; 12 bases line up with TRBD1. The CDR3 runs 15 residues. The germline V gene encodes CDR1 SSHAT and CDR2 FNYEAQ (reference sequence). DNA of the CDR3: TGTGCTAGCAGCTTGGGACAGGGGGCTTCCAATGAGCAGTTCTTC. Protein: CASSLGQGASNEQFF.

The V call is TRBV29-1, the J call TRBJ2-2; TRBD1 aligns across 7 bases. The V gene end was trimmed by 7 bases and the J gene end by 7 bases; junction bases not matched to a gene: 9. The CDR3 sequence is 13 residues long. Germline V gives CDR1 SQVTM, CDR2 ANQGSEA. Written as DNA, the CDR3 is TGCAGCGGGAACGACAGGGTCGGCGGGGAGCTGTTTTTT. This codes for CSGNDRVGGELFF.

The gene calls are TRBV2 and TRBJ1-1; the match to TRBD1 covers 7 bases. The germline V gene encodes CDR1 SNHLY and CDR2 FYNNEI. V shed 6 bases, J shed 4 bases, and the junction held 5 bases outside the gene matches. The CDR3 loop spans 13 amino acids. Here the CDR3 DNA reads TGTGCCAGCAGAGCACAGGGGAGCACTGAAGCTTTCTTT. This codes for CASRAQGSTEAFF.

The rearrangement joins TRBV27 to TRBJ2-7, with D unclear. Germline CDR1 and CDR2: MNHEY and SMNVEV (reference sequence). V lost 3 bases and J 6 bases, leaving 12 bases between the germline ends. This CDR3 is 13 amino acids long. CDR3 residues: CASSFEVLGEQYF. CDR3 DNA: TGTGCCAGCAGTTTTGAGGTCCTCGGCGAGCAGTACTTC.

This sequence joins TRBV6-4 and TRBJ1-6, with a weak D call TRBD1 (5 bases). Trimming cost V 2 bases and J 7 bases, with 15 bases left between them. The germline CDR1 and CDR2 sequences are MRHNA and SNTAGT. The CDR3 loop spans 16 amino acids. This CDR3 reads CASSDPGRRHNSPLHF. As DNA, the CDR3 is TGTGCCAGCAGTGACCCAGGGCGGAGGCACAATTCACCCCTCCACTTT.

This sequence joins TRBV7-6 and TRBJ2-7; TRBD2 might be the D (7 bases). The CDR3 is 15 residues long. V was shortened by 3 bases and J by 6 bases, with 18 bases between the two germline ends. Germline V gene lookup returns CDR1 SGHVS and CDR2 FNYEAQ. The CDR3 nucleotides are TGTGCCAGCAGCTTCGAGGGGGTAGCGGGTTTCGAGCAGTACTTC. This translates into CASSFEGVAGFEQYF.

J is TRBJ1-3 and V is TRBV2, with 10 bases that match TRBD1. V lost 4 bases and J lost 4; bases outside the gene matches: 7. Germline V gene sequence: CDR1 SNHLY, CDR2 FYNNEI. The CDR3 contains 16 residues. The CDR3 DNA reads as TGTGCCAGCAGTGCGTCCGGGACAGGGGTAGGAAACACCATATATTTT. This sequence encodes CASSASGTGVGNTIYF.

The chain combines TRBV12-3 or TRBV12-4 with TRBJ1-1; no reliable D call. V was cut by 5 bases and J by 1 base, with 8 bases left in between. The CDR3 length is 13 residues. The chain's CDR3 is CASSRTRNTEAFF. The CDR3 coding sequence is TGTGCCAGCAGTCGTACACGGAACACTGAAGCTTTCTTT.

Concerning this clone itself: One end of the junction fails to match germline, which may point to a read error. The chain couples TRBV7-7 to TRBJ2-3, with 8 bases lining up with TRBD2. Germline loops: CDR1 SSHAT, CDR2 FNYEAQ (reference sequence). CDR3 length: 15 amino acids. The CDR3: CASSLGSGATDTQYF. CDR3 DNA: TGTGCTAGCAGCTTGGGTAGCGGGGCCACAGATACGCAGTATTTT.

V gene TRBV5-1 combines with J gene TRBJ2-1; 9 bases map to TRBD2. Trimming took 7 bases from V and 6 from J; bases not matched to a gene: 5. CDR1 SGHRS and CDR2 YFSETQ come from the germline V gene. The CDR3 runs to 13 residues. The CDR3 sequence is CASGREGLNEQFF. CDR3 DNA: TGCGCCAGCGGGCGGGAGGGACTCAATGAGCAGTTCTTC. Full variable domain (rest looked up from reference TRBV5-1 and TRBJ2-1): KAGVTQTPRYLIKTRGQQVTLSCSPISGHRSVSWYQQTPGQGLQFLFEYFSETQRNKGNFPGRFSGRQFSNSRSEMNVSTLELGDSALYLCASGREGLNEQFFGPGTRLTVL.

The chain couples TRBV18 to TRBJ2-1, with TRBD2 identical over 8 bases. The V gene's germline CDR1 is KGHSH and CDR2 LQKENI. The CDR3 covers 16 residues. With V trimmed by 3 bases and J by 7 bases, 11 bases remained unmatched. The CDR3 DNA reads TGTGCCAGCTCACCCCAAGCGGGGGTTTCGATTAATGAGCAGTTCTTC. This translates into CASSPQAGVSINEQFF.

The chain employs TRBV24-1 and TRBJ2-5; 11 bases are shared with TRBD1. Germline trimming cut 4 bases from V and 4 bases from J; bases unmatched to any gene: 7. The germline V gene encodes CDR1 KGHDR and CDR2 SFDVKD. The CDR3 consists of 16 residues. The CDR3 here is CATSERTGGEGETQYF. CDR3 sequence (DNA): TGTGCCACCAGTGAAAGGACAGGGGGCGAGGGAGAGACCCAGTACTTC.

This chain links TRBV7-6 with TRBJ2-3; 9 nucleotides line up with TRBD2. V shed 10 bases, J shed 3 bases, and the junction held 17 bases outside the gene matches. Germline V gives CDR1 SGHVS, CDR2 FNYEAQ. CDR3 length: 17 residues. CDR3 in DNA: TGTGCCATCACCTCTGGCGGGGGGGCCGGGAGTACAGATACGCAGTATTTT. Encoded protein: CAITSGGGAGSTDTQYF.